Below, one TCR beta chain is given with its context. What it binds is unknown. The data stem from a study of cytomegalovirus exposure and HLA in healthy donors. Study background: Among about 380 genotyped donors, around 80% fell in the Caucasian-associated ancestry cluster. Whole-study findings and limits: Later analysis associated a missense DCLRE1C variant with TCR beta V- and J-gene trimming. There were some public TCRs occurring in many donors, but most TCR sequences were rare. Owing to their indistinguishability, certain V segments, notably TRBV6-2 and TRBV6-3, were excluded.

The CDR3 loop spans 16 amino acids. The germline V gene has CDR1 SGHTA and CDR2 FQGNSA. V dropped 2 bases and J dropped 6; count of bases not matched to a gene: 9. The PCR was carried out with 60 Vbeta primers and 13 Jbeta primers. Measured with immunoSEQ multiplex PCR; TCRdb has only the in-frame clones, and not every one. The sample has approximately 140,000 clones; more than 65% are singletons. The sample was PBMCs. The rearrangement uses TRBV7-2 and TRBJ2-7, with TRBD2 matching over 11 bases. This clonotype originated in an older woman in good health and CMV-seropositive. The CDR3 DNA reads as TGTGCCAGCAGCTTAACTACTAGCGGGGGCTTTTTCGAGCAGTACTTC. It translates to CASSLTTSGGFFEQYF.